Listed here are 11 T cell receptor beta chains from one sample, sequenced in a study of T cells in Graves' hyperthyroidism and ophthalmopathy. The source material, RNA transcripts, was used to amplify TCR beta CDR3 regions. Carried out on the TCR CDR3, a first-round RT-PCR used the HTBI primer set. TCRdb re-derived calls from the multiplex PCR reads in MiXCR, one entry per CDR3 protein. The repertoire holds around 610,000 distinct CDR3 sequences, with approximately 14% as singletons. The sequencing sample was made of blood. The receptors shown here come from a woman between 35 and 50 years old with Graves' ophthalmopathy.

This clonotype was picked up many times. CDR3 loop: CASSQKEYQETQYF. In DNA form, the CDR3 reads TGTGCCAGCAGCCAGAAAGAGTACCAAGAGACCCAGTACTTC. The rearrangement uses TRBV5-5 and TRBJ2-5; D remains ambiguous. Looked up from germline, CDR1 is SGHKS and CDR2 is YYEKEE (reference sequence). The V gene lost 4 bases and the J gene lost 0 bases, with 10 bases spanning the gap. The CDR3 is 14 amino acids. The whole variable domain, filled in from reference TRBV5-5 and TRBJ2-5, reads DAGVTQSPTHLIKTRGQQVTLRCSPISGHKSVSWYQQVLGQGPQFIFQYYEKEERGRGNFPDRFSARQFPNYSSELNVNALLLGDSALYLCASSQKEYQETQYFGPGTRLLVL.

The sample holds many counts of this clonotype. V is TRBV19 and J is TRBJ1-2; D gene unclear. The CDR3 has 13 residues. V was trimmed by 6 bases and J by 4 bases, leaving 12 bases between them. Germline CDR1 is LNHDA and CDR2 is SQIVND (reference sequence). CDR3 DNA sequence: TGTGCCAGTAGAGACAAGGGAATCTATGGCTACACCTTC. This encodes CASRDKGIYGYTF.

This clonotype has at least ten counts. The V call is TRBV6-5, the J call TRBJ1-2, with 7 bases aligning to TRBD1. Germline values: CDR1 MNHEY, CDR2 SVGAGI. V lost 4 bases, J lost 4 bases, and 3 bases stayed unmatched. The CDR3 loop spans 13 amino acids. The CDR3 DNA follows: TGTGCCAGCAGTTCACAGGGGTTCTATGGCTACACCTTC. The encoded protein is CASSSQGFYGYTF.

About this clonotype: This may be a read error: a much more frequent sequence differs by one nucleotide. The CDR3 nucleotides are TGTGCCAGCAGTTTTGCCAGGGGGCCTACCGACAACACCGGGGGGCTGTTTTTT. It yields the protein CASSFARGPTDNTGGLFF. The V gene is TRBV27, the J gene TRBJ2-2, with TRBD1 identical over 8 bases. Germline lookup yields CDR1 MNHEY and CDR2 SMNVEV (reference sequence). There are 18 residues in the CDR3.

CDR3 region: CASGEQGFEQYF. CDR3 nucleotide sequence: TGTGCCAGCGGTGAGCAGGGTTTCGAGCAGTACTTC. This chain joins TRBV28 and TRBJ2-7, with a possible D match to TRBD1 (5 bases). This CDR3 contains 12 residues. The V gene lost 8 bases and the J gene lost 6 bases, with 14 bases spanning the gap. In germline, CDR1 is MDHEN, CDR2 SYDVKM.

The gene calls are TRBV12-3 or TRBV12-4 and TRBJ2-7; possibly TRBD2 for D (7 bases). Trimming cost V 5 bases and J 3 bases, with 17 bases left between them. CDR3 length: 15 residues. The CDR3 here is CASSAGGGGNYEQYF. As DNA, the CDR3 is TGTGCCAGCAGTGCAGGAGGGGGGGGAAACTACGAGCAGTACTTC.

The J gene is TRBJ1-1, the V gene TRBV10-3, with D unclear. Germline CDR1 is ENHRY and CDR2 is SYGVKD. The CDR3 loop spans 13 amino acids. Trimming cost V 7 bases and J 1 base, with 10 bases left between them. CDR3 sequence: CAITVQSNTEAFF. The CDR3 DNA reads TGTGCCATCACGGTCCAGTCGAACACTGAAGCTTTCTTT.

This clonotype was found many times. This chain links TRBV5-6 with TRBJ2-7, with 10 bases matching TRBD2. V shed 2 bases, J shed 9 bases, and the junction held 11 bases outside the gene matches. This CDR3 has 15 residues. Germline V gene sequence: CDR1 SGHDT, CDR2 YYEEEE. This CDR3 is CASSFASGRAPTQYF. The CDR3, as DNA: TGTGCCAGCAGCTTTGCGAGCGGGAGGGCCCCGACGCAGTACTTC.

This clonotype was seen many times. The genes are TRBV7-9 and TRBJ1-2, with 8 bases fitting TRBD1. The CDR3 consists of 13 residues. V lost 5 bases, J lost 7 bases, and 6 bases stayed unmatched. The germline V gene encodes CDR1 SEHNR and CDR2 FQNEAQ (reference sequence). CDR3 DNA: TGTGCCAGCAGCGTCCAGGGGGCGAGTGGCTACACCTTC. Translation gives CASSVQGASGYTF.

Remarks on this clonotype: This may arise from a read error, as a much more abundant clone is one base away. The rearrangement joins TRBV3-1 to TRBJ2-4; no clear D gene. This CDR3 spans 13 amino acids. The V gene's germline CDR1 is LGHDT and CDR2 YNNKEL (reference sequence). The CDR3 nucleotides read TGTGCCAGCAGCCACCACGGCAAAAACATTCGGTACTTC. It translates to CASSHHGKNIRYF.

This clonotype appeared many times. The J gene is TRBJ1-2, the V gene TRBV6-5; D gene unclear. In germline, CDR1 is MNHEY, CDR2 SVGAGI. CDR3 length: 17 residues. Trimming removed 2 bases at V and 3 bases at J, with 19 bases between. The CDR3 DNA reads as TGTGCCAGCAGTTACGGACGGACGGCCAAGGAGGACTATGGCTACACCTTC. Translating it yields CASSYGRTAKEDYGYTF.